This TCR beta chain is from a study of T cell responses to AZD1222 COVID-19 vaccine (dated by TCRdb to the early 2020s). For the study in its entirety: TCR sequencing was performed for more than 230 trial participants, of whom about 200 were given two doses of AZD1222 and around 25 were given two doses of MenACWY control vaccine. Trial participants were enrolled by age into 18-55, 56-69 and 70-plus year subgroups, with roughly 160, 29 and 62 TCR-sequenced participants respectively.

About this clone itself: The clone's antigen remains unknown. It has no much larger one-base neighbor in the sample; base qualities were not kept.

The CDR3 regions of human TCRbeta chains were analyzed by immunosequencing. The authors' analysis ran thus. Repertoire TCRs were checked for matches against a reference library of SARS-CoV-2-specific TCRs that had been generated using the MIRA antigen-specificity platform. Breadth meant the fraction of unique TCRs that were SARS-CoV-2-associated, whereas depth meant the fraction of total T cells that were SARS-CoV-2-associated. Using the MIRA data, every spike-specific TCR was mapped to the spike region that the TCR reacted to and assigned to either a CD4 or a CD8 class. Log10-transformed breadth and depth values were compared by one-way ANOVA with Sidak's multiple comparisons tests. The table comes from immuneACCESS by way of TCRdb, which keeps in-frame sequences with V and J called. Part of the clones is missing from these tables; in studies checked, under half for an unresolved V gene and the rest for unknown reasons. V, J and clone size are those of that table, while D and trimming were read from the DNA. The sample yields over 120,000 clones; approximately 91% were counted once. The top ten hold about 4.9% of the sample.

Overall results and qualifications from the work: The whole spike protein was spanned by vaccine-associated CD4 TCRs, and dominant responses were seen in regions 160-218 and 743-854. After two AZD1222 doses, both the breadth and the depth of spike-specific TCRs were significantly higher than at day 0 and than in MenACWY recipients. In the small 56-69-year group, the increase in depth fell short of significance, most likely because of low power. Epitopes outside the regions mutated in the B.1.351 and B.1.1.7 variants were reportedly recognized by nearly half of the unique spike-specific TCRs. Conclusions about previously exposed vaccinees are limited because only a handful of AZD1222 recipients were SARS-CoV-2 seropositive at baseline. Most participants were white British and females outnumbered males, and the authors suggested that clonal diversity may have been underestimated. Because no day 14 peak-response samples were available, the repertoires could be characterized only after the peak T cell response.

The CDR1 and CDR2 encoded by the germline V gene are MDHEN and SYDVKM. Cut back by 7 bases and 6 bases, the V and J ends lie 16 bases apart. The cysteine opens and the phenylalanine closes a CDR3 of 14 amino acids. The kept DNA is CDR3 alone, 42 bases in frame from the first base. According to the study, the label for this sample's time point signals: about 28 days (+/-7) after the second vaccine dose. The treatment or condition label on this specimen signifies: meningococcal conjugate vaccine given as trial control. Vaccinee samples came from UK trials COV001 and COV002, including a single-blind randomized controlled phase 2/3 trial of AZD1222 (ChAdOx1 nCoV-19) in healthy adults. For TCRbeta chain sequencing, PBMC samples from trial participants were taken at day 0 and at day 28 after the second dose.

This sequence uses TRBV28 and TRBJ2-1, with the D gene too uncertain to name. Sequenced here: peripheral blood, sampled 28 days after the second dose of the MenACWY control vaccine. The clonotype was recovered from an adult who received the MenACWY meningococcal vaccine as a control. The nucleotide sequence is given as TGTGCCAGCATCCCCCCGGGCTATCCCAATGAGCAGTTCTTC. This yields the protein CASIPPGYPNEQFF.